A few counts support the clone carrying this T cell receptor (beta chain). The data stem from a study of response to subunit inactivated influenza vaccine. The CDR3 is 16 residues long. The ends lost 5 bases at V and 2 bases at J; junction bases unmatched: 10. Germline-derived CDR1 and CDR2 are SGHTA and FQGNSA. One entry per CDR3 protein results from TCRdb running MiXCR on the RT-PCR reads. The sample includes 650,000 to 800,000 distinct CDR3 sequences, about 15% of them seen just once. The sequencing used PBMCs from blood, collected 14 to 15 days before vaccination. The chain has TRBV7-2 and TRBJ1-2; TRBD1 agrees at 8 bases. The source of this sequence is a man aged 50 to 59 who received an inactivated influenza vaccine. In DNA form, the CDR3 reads TGTGCCAGCAGCCCCAATCCCGGACAGGGCAACTATGGCTACACCTTC. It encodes CASSPNPGQGNYGYTF.